This entry concerns a single TCR beta chain. No antigen is known for it. The data derive from a study of cytomegalovirus exposure and HLA in healthy donors. Study-wide results and limits: Rare TCR sequences dominated, though some public TCRs recurred in many donors.

Measured with immunoSEQ multiplex PCR; TCRdb has only the in-frame clones, and not every one. This table holds about 310,000 clones, over 75% found once. From germline, CDR1 is MGHRA and CDR2 YSYEKL. V gave up 5 bases and J gave up 0 bases; unmatched junction bases: 4. This CDR3 has 16 residues. The chain is built from TRBV4-1 and TRBJ2-3; 11 positions match TRBD2. The receptor was isolated from a man aged 30 to 39 in good health and CMV-seronegative. Sample: PBMCs. This CDR3 is CASSYRLAGSTDTQYF. The DNA for the CDR3 is TGCGCCAGCAGCTATAGACTAGCGGGGAGCACAGATACGCAGTATTTT.